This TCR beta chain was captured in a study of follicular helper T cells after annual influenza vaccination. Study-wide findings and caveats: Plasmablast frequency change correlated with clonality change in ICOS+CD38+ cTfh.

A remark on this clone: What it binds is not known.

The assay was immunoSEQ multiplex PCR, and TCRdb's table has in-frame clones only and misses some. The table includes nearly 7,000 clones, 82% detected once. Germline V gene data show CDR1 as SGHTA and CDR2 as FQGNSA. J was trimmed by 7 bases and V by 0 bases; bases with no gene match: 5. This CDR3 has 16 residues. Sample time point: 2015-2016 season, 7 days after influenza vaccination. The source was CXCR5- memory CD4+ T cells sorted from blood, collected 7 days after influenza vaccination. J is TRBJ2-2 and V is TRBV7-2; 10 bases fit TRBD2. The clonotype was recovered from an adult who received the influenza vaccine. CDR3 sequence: CASSLAGAGGLGELFF. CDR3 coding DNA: TGTGCCAGCAGCTTAGCGGGAGCGGGGGGGCTCGGGGAGCTGTTTTTT.